Listed here are 32 T cell receptor beta chains from one sample, sequenced in a study of blood T cell repertoires in COVID-19 (TCRdb year 2020). The receptor library was made with the immunoSEQ multiplex PCR assay. Here the immuneACCESS table is served through TCRdb, limited to in-frame sequences with V and J called. Missing clones are a known gap in these copies; in checked studies unresolved V genes cover under half, and the rest lacks a known reason. Counted in this sample were under 150,000 clones; approximately 82% of them appeared once. In total, the top ten clones hold 8% to 10% of the sample. The specimen was peripheral blood. All receptors come from a man aged 35 to 55 with active or convalescent COVID-19.

As concerns this clone: Sequence at one end of the junction differs from germline and may be a read error. The rearrangement joins TRBV29-1 to TRBJ1-2, with TRBD1 identical over 7 bases. The CDR3 spans 15 residues. Germline CDR1 reads SQVTM; CDR2 reads ANQGSEA. The CDR3 DNA sequence: TGCAGCGTAGAAGGGGGCCCCCAAGGGTTTAATGGCTACACCTTC. Residues: CSVEGGPQGFNGYTF. Full variable domain (outside the CDR3, taken from reference TRBV29-1 and TRBJ1-2): SAVISQKPSRDICQRGTSLTIQCQVDSQVTMMFWYRQQPGQSLTLIATANQGSEATYESGFVIDKFPISRPNLTFSTLTVSNMSPEDSSIYLCSVEGGPQGFNGYTFGSGTRLTVV.

The chain couples TRBV15 to TRBJ2-6; 7 nucleotides line up with TRBD1. Germline loops: CDR1 LNHNV, CDR2 YYDKDF (reference sequence). V was clipped by 0 bases and J by 0 bases; unmatched bases: 5. The CDR3 covers 18 residues. The CDR3 protein is CATSRDPKGASGANVLTF. DNA for the CDR3: TGTGCCACCAGCAGAGATCCCAAGGGGGCCTCTGGGGCCAACGTCCTGACTTTC.

The J gene is TRBJ2-2, the V gene TRBV7-2; no clear D. The CDR3 covers 16 residues. Germline V CDR1 and CDR2: SGHTA, FQGNSA. V dropped 5 bases and J dropped 2 bases, with 15 bases sitting between them. CDR3 amino acids: CASSPQPQDNTGELFF. The CDR3 DNA reads as TGTGCCAGCAGCCCTCAACCTCAGGATAACACCGGGGAGCTGTTTTTT.

This chain joins TRBV20-1 and TRBJ1-6; TRBD1 is a possible D gene (6 bases). The CDR3 is 14 residues long. V was cut by 3 bases and J by 7 bases, with 13 bases left in between. Germline assignment: CDR1 DFQATT and CDR2 SNEGSKA (reference sequence). This CDR3 is CSASEQGMNSPLHF. DNA of the CDR3: TGCAGTGCTAGTGAACAGGGAATGAATTCACCCCTCCACTTT.

This clone turned up a few times. The chain is built from TRBV27 and TRBJ2-1; 14 bases line up with TRBD2. V was clipped by 5 bases and J by 5 bases; unmatched bases: 8. Germline CDR1 reads MNHEY; CDR2 reads SMNVEV (reference sequence). This CDR3 comprises 17 residues. CDR3 in amino acids: CASSLIGLAGGNNEQFF. In DNA, the CDR3 is TGTGCCAGCAGTCTCATCGGACTAGCGGGGGGCAACAATGAGCAGTTCTTC.

The V gene is TRBV6-5, the J gene TRBJ1-1; the match to TRBD1 covers 7 bases. V shed 4 bases, J shed 5 bases, and the junction held 4 bases outside the gene matches. CDR3 size: 13 residues. Germline V gives CDR1 MNHEY, CDR2 SVGAGI. CDR3 amino acids: CASSFGQVTEAFF. For the CDR3, the DNA is TGTGCCAGCAGTTTCGGACAGGTAACTGAAGCTTTCTTT.

The J gene is TRBJ2-1, the V gene TRBV13, with 8 bases lining up with TRBD2. This CDR3 comprises 17 residues. V lost 1 base to trimming and J lost 0 bases; unmatched junction nucleotides: 5. From germline, CDR1 is PRHDT and CDR2 FYEKMQ (reference sequence). CDR3 sequence reads: CASSLEKRGTSYNEQFF. CDR3 DNA: TGTGCCAGCAGCTTAGAGAAGCGGGGGACCTCCTACAATGAGCAGTTCTTC.

The chain is built from TRBV6-5 and TRBJ1-6; a possible D gene is TRBD1 (5 bases). V was shortened by 4 bases and J by 3 bases, with 13 bases between the two germline ends. The germline V gene encodes CDR1 MNHEY and CDR2 SVGAGI. This CDR3 spans 16 amino acids. CDR3 nucleotides: TGTGCCAGCAGTTTTGACAGAAGAGACTATAATTCACCCCTCCACTTT. It encodes CASSFDRRDYNSPLHF.

This sequence joins TRBV7-8 and TRBJ1-2; no clear D. The CDR3 length is 12 residues. The V end was cut by 5 bases, the J end by 3 bases, with 7 bases between. The V gene's germline CDR1 is SGHVS and CDR2 FQNEAQ. In DNA form, the CDR3 reads TGTGCCAGCAGCCGATCTGACTATGGCTACACCTTC. The encoded protein is CASSRSDYGYTF.

The chain employs TRBV6-4 and TRBJ1-6; D not certain. Per the germline V gene, CDR1 is MRHNA and CDR2 is SNTAGT. Trimming shortened V by 6 bases and J by 6 bases, and 9 bases separated the two germline ends. This CDR3 region has 13 residues. CDR3 amino acids: CASSVEGNSPLHF. The CDR3 nucleotides read TGTGCCAGCAGCGTTGAGGGTAATTCACCCCTCCACTTT.

The gene calls are TRBV28 and TRBJ1-2, with 7 bases aligning to TRBD1. The CDR3 runs to 14 residues. V lost 7 bases, J lost 4 bases, and 9 bases stayed unmatched. The germline CDR1 and CDR2 sequences are MDHEN and SYDVKM. Here the CDR3 DNA reads TGTGCCAGCACCCTGACAGGGTACAGCTATGGCTACACCTTC. This translates into CASTLTGYSYGYTF.

The chain links TRBV11-2 to TRBJ1-1; 10 bases agree with TRBD1. With V trimmed by 5 bases and J by 0 bases, 3 bases remained unmatched. The CDR3 runs 15 residues. Germline V lookup: CDR1 SGHAT, CDR2 FQNNGV. The CDR3 DNA reads TGTGCCAGCAGCGCGGGACAGGGGATGAACACTGAAGCTTTCTTT. Protein product: CASSAGQGMNTEAFF. The variable domain in full, with the rest retrieved from reference TRBV11-2 and TRBJ1-1, is EAGVAQSPRYKIIEKRQSVAFWCNPISGHATLYWYQQILGQGPKLLIQFQNNGVVDDSQLPKDRFSAERLKGVDSTLKIQPAKLEDSAVYLCASSAGQGMNTEAFFGQGTRLTVV.

Comments on this clone: A read error may account for a junction end that differs from germline. The V gene is TRBV27, the J gene TRBJ1-1; 9 bases are a match to TRBD1. This CDR3 contains 13 residues. Germline V gives CDR1 MNHEY, CDR2 SMNVEV (reference sequence). CDR3 amino acids: CASSPWEQGAIYF. The CDR3 DNA reads TGTGCCAGCAGTCCTTGGGAACAGGGGGCCATCTACTTT.

This sequence joins TRBV4-1 and TRBJ2-7; D gene unclear. This CDR3 is built from 14 residues. V lost 0 bases, J lost 1 base, and 7 bases lay in between. Germline CDR1 and CDR2: MGHRA and YSYEKL. CDR3 nucleotide sequence: TGCGCCAGCAGCCAAGAGGCACAGTCCTACGAGCAGTACTTC. Its translation: CASSQEAQSYEQYF.

This chain uses TRBV23-1 with TRBJ1-4; D gene uncertain. TRBV23-1 qualifies as an ORF whose function is uncertain. Trimming pared 3 bases from V and 4 bases from J, leaving 6 bases between. The CDR3 has 13 amino acids. CDR3 DNA: TGCGCCAGCAGTCAGGGCGATAATGAAAAACTGTTTTTT. This codes for CASSQGDNEKLFF.

This chain links TRBV4-1 with TRBJ1-2, with D possibly TRBD1 on 5 matching bases. CDR3 length: 11 amino acids. The germline V gene has CDR1 MGHRA and CDR2 YSYEKL. Trimming cost V 6 bases and J 8 bases, with 10 bases left between them. The CDR3 loop is CASRQDGGYTF. CDR3 in DNA: TGCGCCAGCAGACAGGACGGGGGCTACACCTTC.

J is TRBJ2-7 and V is TRBV4-2; 12 positions agree with TRBD2. The ends lost 0 bases at V and 5 bases at J; junction bases unmatched: 2. This CDR3 is built from 15 residues. CDR1 is LGHNA and CDR2 is YNFKEQ in the germline V gene. CDR3 in DNA: TGTGCCAGCAGCCAAGATCGACTAGCGGGGGACGAGCAGTACTTC. The encoded protein is CASSQDRLAGDEQYF.

This clone is a singleton in its sample. This chain connects TRBV19 to TRBJ2-7, with 12 nucleotides matching TRBD1. Germline lookup yields CDR1 LNHDA and CDR2 SQIVND (reference sequence). The CDR3 covers 14 residues. With 5 bases clipped from V and 4 bases from J, the junction kept 3 bases outside the gene matches. The CDR3 reads CASSPGQGAYEQYF. CDR3 bases: TGTGCCAGTAGTCCGGGACAGGGGGCTTACGAGCAGTACTTC.

The chain joins TRBV14 to TRBJ1-4, with TRBD1 matching over 7 bases. Germline CDR1 and CDR2: SGHDN and FVKESK. CDR3 size: 14 residues. The ends lost 4 bases at V and 8 bases at J; junction bases unmatched: 7. CDR3 protein: CASSPTGMGEKLFF. For the CDR3, the DNA is TGTGCCAGCAGCCCGACAGGGATGGGCGAAAAACTGTTTTTT.

The rearrangement joins TRBV7-3 to TRBJ2-5; 9 positions match TRBD2. This CDR3 is built from 15 residues. V was clipped by 2 bases and J by 4 bases; unmatched bases: 5. Germline V gene lookup returns CDR1 SGHTA and CDR2 FQGTGA. The CDR3 DNA follows: TGTGCCAGCAGCTTACGGCGGGGGGGCACAGAGACCCAGTACTTC. Translated, it gives CASSLRRGGTETQYF.

The V gene is TRBV4-3, the J gene TRBJ2-1; 7 bases line up with TRBD2. Trimming took 5 bases from V and 2 from J; bases not matched to a gene: 6. The CDR3 sequence is 15 residues long. Per germline, CDR1 LGHNA and CDR2 YSLEER. CDR3 sequence reads: CASSGGGNTYNEQFF. DNA of the CDR3: TGCGCCAGCAGCGGGGGGGGAAACACCTACAATGAGCAGTTCTTC.

Of note for this clone: This specimen includes other DNA sequences encoding the same CDR3. CDR3 nucleotide sequence: TGCGCCAGCAGCTTAGCGGGGGGGCAAGAGACCCAGTACTTC. Translation: CASSLAGGQETQYF. The chain uses TRBV5-1 and TRBJ2-5; TRBD2 matches at 10 bases. The CDR3 is 14 amino acids. Trimming took 2 bases from V and 2 from J; bases not matched to a gene: 0. Germline V lookup: CDR1 SGHRS, CDR2 YFSETQ.

V gene TRBV2 combines with J gene TRBJ2-1; D unresolved. V lost 10 bases and J 5 bases, leaving 6 bases between the germline ends. Looked up from germline, CDR1 is SNHLY and CDR2 is FYNNEI. The CDR3 is 10 residues long. The CDR3 loop is CATGDNEQFF. Written as DNA, the CDR3 is TGTGCCACGGGTGACAATGAGCAGTTCTTC.

J is TRBJ2-3 and V is TRBV10-2; D is unclear. CDR3 length: 12 residues. Germline CDR1 reads WSHSY; CDR2 reads SAAADI. V lost 3 bases and J 4 bases, leaving 5 bases between the germline ends. CDR3 sequence (DNA): TGCGCCAGCAGTGAACGAGCAGATACGCAGTATTTT. Protein sequence: CASSERADTQYF.

The chain is built from TRBV7-2 and TRBJ1-1; 9 bases line up with TRBD1. The CDR3 consists of 15 residues. Looked up from germline, CDR1 is SGHTA and CDR2 is FQGNSA. With V trimmed by 2 bases and J by 2 bases, 3 bases remained unmatched. The CDR3 protein is CASSLTGGGNTEAFF. In DNA, the CDR3 is TGTGCCAGCAGCTTAACAGGGGGCGGAAACACTGAAGCTTTCTTT. The full variable domain, its missing parts supplied by reference TRBV7-2 and TRBJ1-1, is GAGVSQSPSNKVTEKGKDVELRCDPISGHTALYWYRQSLGQGLEFLIYFQGNSAPDKSGLPSDRFSAERTGGSVSTLTIQRTQQEDSAVYLCASSLTGGGNTEAFFGQGTRLTVV.

The sample holds a few counts of this clone. This rearrangement joins TRBV13 to TRBJ2-6, with D perhaps matching TRBD2 (5 bases). Germline CDR1 reads PRHDT; CDR2 reads FYEKMQ (reference sequence). This CDR3 region has 16 residues. The V end was cut by 6 bases, the J end by 0 bases, with 12 bases between. The CDR3 region has the DNA TGTGCCAGCAGAGCCAGCGGCTTCTCTGGGGCCAACGTCCTGACTTTC. Its translation is CASRASGFSGANVLTF.

The chain is built from TRBV6-5 and TRBJ2-7; D is unclear. The CDR3 runs 14 residues. CDR1 is MNHEY, CDR2 SVGAGI, per germline. V was shortened by 5 bases and J by 0 bases, with 11 bases between the two germline ends. The CDR3 loop reads CASSRDFSSYEQYF. The CDR3 nucleotides are TGTGCCAGCAGTCGTGACTTCAGCTCCTACGAGCAGTACTTC.

The chain employs TRBV2 and TRBJ2-1, with D maybe TRBD1 (6 bases). This CDR3 is 17 amino acids long. V was shortened by 4 bases and J by 2 bases, with 18 bases between the two germline ends. Germline V gene data show CDR1 as SNHLY and CDR2 as FYNNEI. The CDR3 DNA is TGTGCCAGCAGTGTCTCCAGGGGCCTTCGCCCCTACAATGAGCAGTTCTTC. Protein: CASSVSRGLRPYNEQFF. Supplemented by reference TRBV2 and TRBJ2-1, the full variable domain reads EPEVTQTPSHQVTQMGQEVILRCVPISNHLYFYWYRQILGQKVEFLVSFYNNEISEKSEIFDDQFSVERPDGSNFTLKIRSTKLEDSAMYFCASSVSRGLRPYNEQFFGPGTRLTVL.

V gene TRBV5-5 combines with J gene TRBJ2-4, with 7 bases matching TRBD1. Germline V gene data show CDR1 as SGHKS and CDR2 as YYEKEE (reference sequence). The CDR3 is made up of 18 amino acids. Trimming took 2 bases from V and 4 from J; bases not matched to a gene: 15. The CDR3 nucleotides read TGTGCCAGCAGCTTAGATGGGACAGTTCAAGCGGCAAAAAACATTCAGTACTTC. This sequence encodes CASSLDGTVQAAKNIQYF.

CDR3 sequence: CASSPQGSEQFF. CDR3 nucleotides: TGTGCCAGCAGTCCACAGGGAAGTGAGCAGTTCTTC. The chain uses TRBV27 and TRBJ2-1, with D tentatively TRBD1 (6 bases). There are 12 residues in the CDR3. The V end was cut by 5 bases, the J end by 9 bases, with 11 bases between. Germline V gene data show CDR1 as MNHEY and CDR2 as SMNVEV (reference sequence).

The gene calls are TRBV5-4 and TRBJ2-1; 8 bases map to TRBD1. Germline loops: CDR1 SGHNT, CDR2 YYREEE (reference sequence). The V gene end was trimmed by 5 bases and the J gene end by 8 bases; junction bases not matched to a gene: 12. The CDR3 runs to 15 residues. CDR3 sequence: CASSWEASQGDEQFF. The CDR3 DNA sequence: TGTGCCAGCAGTTGGGAGGCCTCACAGGGGGATGAGCAGTTCTTC.

V gene TRBV14 combines with J gene TRBJ1-2; no reliable D call. V lost 2 bases, J lost 4 bases, and 8 bases lay in between. Germline V CDR1 and CDR2: SGHDN, FVKESK. The CDR3 runs to 13 residues. CDR3 region: CASSQYLSYGYTF. The CDR3 region has the DNA TGTGCCAGCAGCCAATATCTCAGCTATGGCTACACCTTC.